This is a list of T cell receptor beta chains from one sample in a study of siplizumab effects on memory and regulatory T cells. Sequenced by immunoSEQ multiplex PCR; TCRdb stores in-frame clones only, minus some. The repertoire holds 94,000 or so clones, 96% seen once, with around 0.03% in the top ten. Sequencing input: naive CD4+ T cells sorted from blood. The receptors originated from a human donor in good health. CDR3s include the opening cysteine and the closing phenylalanine or tryptophan. The D gene is left open where the match is weak. The size of a clone is reported for some rows only, either as once, few or many, or as a class for expanded clones.

clone size: -; J gene: TRBJ2-7; V gene: TRBV5-4; D gene: TRBD1; CDR3 DNA: TGTGCCAGCAGCCTCCGGGACAGGGACGAGCAGTACTTC; CDR3 protein: CASSLRDRDEQYF
clone size: -; J gene: TRBJ1-5; V gene: TRBV10-3; D gene: TRBD1; CDR3 DNA: TGTGCCATCAGTGGTTCCGGACAGGGGGCACAGCCCCAGCATTTT; CDR3 protein: CAISGSGQGAQPQHF
clone size: -; J gene: TRBJ2-1; V gene: TRBV7-3; D gene: TRBD2; CDR3 DNA: TGTGCCAGCAGCTCGCACCCCACTAGCGGGGCCTACAATGAGCAGTTCTTC; CDR3 protein: CASSSHPTSGAYNEQFF
clone size: -; J gene: TRBJ1-4; V gene: TRBV2; D gene: -; CDR3 DNA: TGTGCCAGCAGTGGCGGGTCTAATGAAAAACTGTTTTTT; CDR3 protein: CASSGGSNEKLFF
clone size: -; J gene: TRBJ1-1; V gene: TRBV7-2; D gene: -; CDR3 DNA: TGTGCCAGCAGCCCAGGGATTGCTGGGGACACTGAAGCTTTCTTT; CDR3 protein: CASSPGIAGDTEAFF
clone size: -; J gene: TRBJ1-2; V gene: TRBV25-1; D gene: TRBD1; CDR3 DNA: TGTGCCAGCAGTGAAGCCGGGACAGGGAACTATGGCTACACCTTC; CDR3 protein: CASSEAGTGNYGYTF
clone size: -; J gene: TRBJ2-6; V gene: TRBV5-1; D gene: -; CDR3 DNA: TGCGCCAGCAGCTTGGTTGCGGTCTCTGGGGCCAACGTCCTGACTTTC; CDR3 protein: CASSLVAVSGANVLTF
clone size: -; J gene: TRBJ2-2; V gene: TRBV11-3; D gene: -; CDR3 DNA: TGTGCCAGCAGCTTAGGAGCTACGAACACCGGGGAGCTGTTTTTT; CDR3 protein: CASSLGATNTGELFF
clone size: -; J gene: TRBJ1-6; V gene: TRBV6-1; D gene: -; CDR3 DNA: TGTGCCAGCAGTCAATGGGGAGACTCACCCCTCCACTTT; CDR3 protein: CASSQWGDSPLHF
clone size: -; J gene: TRBJ1-2; V gene: TRBV6-5; D gene: TRBD1; CDR3 DNA: TGTGCCAGCAGGAGGACAGGGGAGGAAGGCTACACCTTC; CDR3 protein: CASRRTGEEGYTF
clone size: -; J gene: TRBJ2-2; V gene: TRBV21-1; D gene: -; CDR3 DNA: TGTGCCAACGGGACCTTGGGAACCGGGGAGCTGTTTTTT; CDR3 protein: CANGTLGTGELFF
clone size: -; J gene: TRBJ2-3; V gene: TRBV9; D gene: -; CDR3 DNA: TGTGCCAGCAGCCGGGGGGCCGAGGGAGATACGCAGTATTTT; CDR3 protein: CASSRGAEGDTQYF
clone size: -; J gene: TRBJ2-7; V gene: TRBV5-6; D gene: -; CDR3 DNA: TGTGCCAGCAGCTCCCGGGGCCGAATTCCCTACGAGCAGTACTTC; CDR3 protein: CASSSRGRIPYEQYF
clone size: -; J gene: TRBJ1-1; V gene: TRBV6-6; D gene: TRBD1; CDR3 DNA: TGTGCCAGCAGTTCCGCAGGGGGACTGAACACTGAAGCTTTCTTT; CDR3 protein: CASSSAGGLNTEAFF
clone size: -; J gene: TRBJ2-1; V gene: TRBV10-3; D gene: -; CDR3 DNA: TGTGCCATCAGTGAGTCGGGGGGAGGCTACAATGAGCAGTTCTTC; CDR3 protein: CAISESGGGYNEQFF
clone size: -; J gene: TRBJ1-1; V gene: TRBV4-2; D gene: -; CDR3 DNA: TGTGCCAGCAGCCAAGTCGGGGGGAACACTGAAGCTTTCTTT; CDR3 protein: CASSQVGGNTEAFF
clone size: -; J gene: TRBJ2-5; V gene: TRBV7-2; D gene: TRBD2; CDR3 DNA: TGTGCCAGCAGCTTAGCAACCCTAGCGGCTCCCGACTTC; CDR3 protein: CASSLATLAAPDF
clone size: -; J gene: TRBJ1-4; V gene: TRBV4-1; D gene: -; CDR3 DNA: TGCGCCAGCAGCCAAAACGGGGGGTCTAATGAAAAACTGTTTTTT; CDR3 protein: CASSQNGGSNEKLFF
clone size: -; J gene: TRBJ2-7; V gene: TRBV10-3; D gene: -; CDR3 DNA: TGTGCCATCAGTGAAGGTCCCGGACAGTCCGAGCAGTACTTC; CDR3 protein: CAISEGPGQSEQYF
clone size: -; J gene: TRBJ2-4; V gene: TRBV12-5; D gene: TRBD1; CDR3 DNA: TGTGCTAGTGGTTTGAGGACAGGGAAAAACATTCAGTACTTC; CDR3 protein: CASGLRTGKNIQYF
clone size: -; J gene: TRBJ2-4; V gene: TRBV5-6; D gene: TRBD2; CDR3 DNA: TGTGCCAGCAGCTTGTATACTAGCGGGGGTAGGAACATTCAGTACTTC; CDR3 protein: CASSLYTSGGRNIQYF
clone size: -; J gene: TRBJ2-1; V gene: TRBV7-2; D gene: TRBD2; CDR3 DNA: TGTGCCAGCAGCTCGGGACTAGCGGGGGGCCCAAGCTCCTACAATGAGCAGTTCTTC; CDR3 protein: CASSSGLAGGPSSYNEQFF
clone size: -; J gene: TRBJ2-5; V gene: TRBV11-2; D gene: -; CDR3 DNA: TGTGCCAGCAGCCCAACCCCTCCCCATACCCAAGAGACCCAGTACTTC; CDR3 protein: CASSPTPPHTQETQYF
clone size: -; J gene: TRBJ1-1; V gene: TRBV9; D gene: -; CDR3 DNA: TGTGCCAGCAGCGCCCGCGAGAAGCAGGGCACTGAAGCTTTCTTT; CDR3 protein: CASSAREKQGTEAFF
clone size: -; J gene: TRBJ1-5; V gene: TRBV5-6; D gene: TRBD1; CDR3 DNA: TGTGCCAGCAGCACCTGGACAGGTCGAAATCAGCCCCAGCATTTT; CDR3 protein: CASSTWTGRNQPQHF
clone size: -; J gene: TRBJ2-3; V gene: TRBV5-1; D gene: TRBD2; CDR3 DNA: TGCGCCAGCAGCTTGGGCGGGGGTAGCACAGATACGCAGTATTTT; CDR3 protein: CASSLGGGSTDTQYF
clone size: -; J gene: TRBJ1-1; V gene: TRBV11-2; D gene: -; CDR3 DNA: TGTGCCAGCAGCCCCACAGGGAGCGCTGAAGCTTTCTTT; CDR3 protein: CASSPTGSAEAFF
clone size: once; J gene: TRBJ1-3; V gene: TRBV5-4; D gene: -; CDR3 DNA: TGTGCCAGCAGCTTGACAGGGCTGGGAGGAAACACCATATATTTT; CDR3 protein: CASSLTGLGGNTIYF
clone size: once; J gene: TRBJ1-6; V gene: TRBV28; D gene: TRBD1; CDR3 DNA: TGTGCCAGCAGTTTGGGCAGGGGGAATTCTTCACCCCTCCACTTT; CDR3 protein: CASSLGRGNSSPLHF
clone size: once; J gene: TRBJ2-5; V gene: TRBV28; D gene: -; CDR3 DNA: TGTGCCAGCAGTTTGCCTTTAGGGGGCCAAGAGACCCAGTACTTC; CDR3 protein: CASSLPLGGQETQYF
clone size: -; J gene: TRBJ2-7; V gene: TRBV2; D gene: -; CDR3 DNA: TGTGCCAGCAGTCCTTCCTACGAGCAGTACTTC; CDR3 protein: CASSPSYEQYF
clone size: -; J gene: TRBJ2-7; V gene: TRBV29-1; D gene: -; CDR3 DNA: TGCAGCGTTCTGGGGGCCCACGAGCAGTACTTC; CDR3 protein: CSVLGAHEQYF
clone size: -; J gene: TRBJ2-7; V gene: TRBV7-2; D gene: -; CDR3 DNA: TGTGCCAGCAGCCCAGAAGACGGGCACGAGCAGTACTTC; CDR3 protein: CASSPEDGHEQYF
clone size: -; J gene: TRBJ1-1; V gene: TRBV6-5; D gene: TRBD1; CDR3 DNA: TGTGCCAGCAGTTGGGACAGGAACACTGAAGCTTTCTTT; CDR3 protein: CASSWDRNTEAFF
clone size: -; J gene: TRBJ2-2; V gene: TRBV19; D gene: TRBD1; CDR3 DNA: TGTGCCAGTACCGAGACAGGGAATACCGGGGAGCTGTTTTTT; CDR3 protein: CASTETGNTGELFF
clone size: -; J gene: TRBJ2-7; V gene: TRBV19; D gene: -; CDR3 DNA: TGTGCCAGTAGTGCCCTAGGGGTGATAGGGTCCTACGAGCAGTACTTC; CDR3 protein: CASSALGVIGSYEQYF
clone size: -; J gene: TRBJ2-7; V gene: TRBV6-5; D gene: TRBD2; CDR3 DNA: TGTGCCAGCAGGCCTTTAGCGGGTGTCTACGAGCAGTACTTC; CDR3 protein: CASRPLAGVYEQYF
clone size: -; J gene: TRBJ2-2; V gene: TRBV5-1; D gene: TRBD1; CDR3 DNA: TGCGCCAGCCGGGACAGGGGGACCGGGGAGCTGTTTTTT; CDR3 protein: CASRDRGTGELFF
clone size: -; J gene: TRBJ1-6; V gene: TRBV5-4; D gene: -; CDR3 DNA: TGTGCCAGCAGCTTGGGGGCCGATAATTCACCCCTCCACTTT; CDR3 protein: CASSLGADNSPLHF
clone size: -; J gene: TRBJ2-5; V gene: TRBV7-3; D gene: TRBD2; CDR3 DNA: TGTGCCAGGACACCCTATCCGGGACTAGCGGGGGGATCACGCTGGGAGACCCAGTACTTC; CDR3 protein: CARTPYPGLAGGSRWETQYF
clone size: -; J gene: TRBJ1-3; V gene: TRBV5-4; D gene: -; CDR3 DNA: TGTGCCAGCAGCTTGGGGGCAGGGGCCCTTTCCGGAAACACCATATATTTT; CDR3 protein: CASSLGAGALSGNTIYF
clone size: -; J gene: TRBJ2-3; V gene: TRBV7-2; D gene: -; CDR3 DNA: TGTGCCAGCAGCCTTGGGACCATCCCAGATACGCAGTATTTT; CDR3 protein: CASSLGTIPDTQYF
clone size: -; J gene: TRBJ2-1; V gene: TRBV28; D gene: -; CDR3 DNA: TGTGCCAGCAGTTTCTCCGGACACAATGAGCAGTTCTTC; CDR3 protein: CASSFSGHNEQFF
clone size: -; J gene: TRBJ1-2; V gene: TRBV4-1; D gene: -; CDR3 DNA: TGCGCCAGCAGCCAAGATTTGGCGAACTATGGCTACACCTTC; CDR3 protein: CASSQDLANYGYTF
clone size: -; J gene: TRBJ1-1; V gene: TRBV5-1; D gene: -; CDR3 DNA: TGCGCCAGCAGCTTGGGATTCGACAACACTGAAGCTTTCTTT; CDR3 protein: CASSLGFDNTEAFF
clone size: -; J gene: TRBJ2-3; V gene: TRBV4-1; D gene: TRBD1; CDR3 DNA: TGCGCCAGCAGCGACGACAGGGCATTTGGCGATACGCAGTATTTT; CDR3 protein: CASSDDRAFGDTQYF
clone size: -; J gene: TRBJ1-4; V gene: TRBV10-3; D gene: -; CDR3 DNA: TGTGCCATCAGTGATGGGCCTGATGAAAAACTGTTTTTT; CDR3 protein: CAISDGPDEKLFF
clone size: -; J gene: TRBJ2-2; V gene: TRBV9; D gene: TRBD2; CDR3 DNA: TGTGCCAGCAGCTCCCAGCGAAAGAGCGGGGGGGCGCCCGGGGAGCTGTTTTTT; CDR3 protein: CASSSQRKSGGAPGELFF
clone size: -; J gene: TRBJ1-2; V gene: TRBV19; D gene: TRBD1; CDR3 DNA: TGTGCCAGTAGTACCACCCGGGACAGCTATGGCTACACCTTC; CDR3 protein: CASSTTRDSYGYTF
clone size: -; J gene: TRBJ1-1; V gene: TRBV6-5; D gene: -; CDR3 DNA: TGTGCCAGCAGTTACTCGTCGGGGGTGGGCACTGAAGCTTTCTTT; CDR3 protein: CASSYSSGVGTEAFF
clone size: once; J gene: TRBJ2-7; V gene: TRBV5-3; D gene: -; CDR3 DNA: TGTGCCAGAAGCCCCCGGGACGGATCCTACGAGCAGTACTTC; CDR3 protein: CARSPRDGSYEQYF
clone size: -; J gene: TRBJ1-2; V gene: TRBV18; D gene: TRBD1; CDR3 DNA: TGTGCCAGCTCACCCGGGACAGAGGGATCCTATGGCTACACCTTC; CDR3 protein: CASSPGTEGSYGYTF
clone size: -; J gene: TRBJ2-3; V gene: TRBV27; D gene: -; CDR3 DNA: TGTGCCAGCAGTTTTACGGCTAGCGCTAGCACAGATACGCAGTATTTT; CDR3 protein: CASSFTASASTDTQYF
clone size: -; J gene: TRBJ1-2; V gene: TRBV27; D gene: -; CDR3 DNA: TGTGCCAGCAGTTTCTCCCCGGGGGCGTATGGCTACACCTTC; CDR3 protein: CASSFSPGAYGYTF
clone size: -; J gene: TRBJ2-3; V gene: TRBV29-1; D gene: TRBD2; CDR3 DNA: TGCAGCGTTGATCTAGCGGGGGGGGATACGCAGTATTTT; CDR3 protein: CSVDLAGGDTQYF